The 9 T cell receptor beta chains in this list originate from one sample, sequenced in a study of CD8+ T cells in alopecia areata. Described treatment: oral pan-JAK inhibitor, 5-10 mg twice daily. RNA, once extracted, was reverse transcribed into cDNA for use as the sequencing template. Sequencing was performed with immunoSEQ multiplex PCR; in TCRdb, only in-frame clones are kept and a portion is missing. The table has approximately 100,000 clones, more than 75% seen once; the top ten hold over 8.5%. This specimen was CD8+ T cells sorted from blood, taken around week 34, from a patient treated with tofacitinib. The receptor set was obtained from a human donor with alopecia areata.

The V and J genes are TRBV7-6 and TRBJ2-3, with 12 bases matching TRBD2. The CDR3 loop spans 17 amino acids. Trimming took 4 bases from V and 4 from J; bases not matched to a gene: 9. Germline lookup yields CDR1 SGHVS and CDR2 FNYEAQ. CDR3: CASSSPLAGGPSDTQYF. Here the CDR3 DNA reads TGTGCCAGCAGCTCTCCCCTAGCGGGAGGGCCATCAGATACGCAGTATTTT.

Here the CDR3 reads CASLAGHEQFF. The CDR3 bases are TGCGCCAGCCTGGCGGGGCATGAGCAGTTCTTC. The V and J genes are TRBV5-1 and TRBJ2-1; D is possibly TRBD2 (6 bases). This CDR3 contains 11 residues. CDR1 is SGHRS and CDR2 is YFSETQ in the germline V gene. V lost 7 bases and J lost 8, with 10 bases in between.

The chain carries TRBV27 and TRBJ2-2, with no clear D. The V end was cut by 6 bases, the J end by 4 bases, with 12 bases between. The germline gives CDR1 MNHEY, CDR2 SMNVEV (reference sequence). This CDR3 is built from 14 residues. CDR3 residues: CASSPKRITGELFF. CDR3 coding DNA: TGTGCCAGCAGCCCGAAACGCATCACCGGGGAGCTGTTTTTT.

The chain carries TRBV7-9 and TRBJ2-5; D gene ambiguous. The end of the DNA is better explained by TRBJ2-7, so the J call may be wrong. Per germline, CDR1 SEHNR and CDR2 FQNEAQ (reference sequence). CDR3 length: 14 residues. CDR3 in DNA: TGTGCCAGCACCACTGACCAGAAGTTTTACGAGCAGTACTTC. Protein product: CASTTDQKFYEQYF.

The chain combines TRBV5-6 with TRBJ2-7, with 12 positions matching TRBD2. Trimming cost V 0 bases and J 5 bases; bases outside gene matches: 6. CDR3 length: 16 amino acids. Germline V gene lookup returns CDR1 SGHDT and CDR2 YYEEEE. The CDR3 loop is CASSLGLAGAVNEQYF. The CDR3 DNA reads TGTGCCAGCAGCTTGGGACTAGCGGGAGCAGTGAACGAGCAGTACTTC.

The genes are TRBV6-6 and TRBJ2-3; D remains ambiguous. Trimming removed 5 bases from V and 2 bases from J, with 11 bases in between. The germline gives CDR1 MNHNY, CDR2 SVGAGI (reference sequence). The CDR3 is 14 residues long. The CDR3 region is CASSLDLITDTQYF. The CDR3 nucleotides are TGTGCCAGCAGTCTCGACCTTATCACAGATACGCAGTATTTT.

The rearrangement uses TRBV15 and TRBJ2-7; 8 bases align to TRBD2. Germline V gene sequence: CDR1 LNHNV, CDR2 YYDKDF (reference sequence). V lost 1 base, J lost 2 bases, and 1 base stayed unmatched. CDR3 length: 14 residues. Written as DNA, the CDR3 is TGTGCCACCAGCAGAGGTAGCGGGGCCTACGAGCAGTACTTC. This encodes CATSRGSGAYEQYF.

This clone was detected only once. This chain joins TRBV5-6 and TRBJ2-3, with 8 positions matching TRBD2. The CDR3 totals 17 residues. Germline V lookup: CDR1 SGHDT, CDR2 YYEEEE. Trimming at V came to 4 bases and at J to 6 bases, leaving 16 bases not matched to a gene. CDR3 in amino acids: CASSPPVLRGGFDTQYF. In nucleotides, the CDR3 is TGTGCCAGCAGCCCGCCCGTCCTCCGGGGGGGCTTTGATACGCAGTATTTT.

V usage is TRBV4-1 and J usage is TRBJ2-3; no definite D call. Germline CDR1 is MGHRA and CDR2 is YSYEKL. Between the trimmed V and J ends, which lost 6 bases and 5 bases, there was a span of 9 bases. This CDR3 region has 12 residues. The CDR3: CASSLYGDTQYF. The CDR3 nucleotides read TGCGCCAGCAGTCTTTATGGAGATACGCAGTATTTT.